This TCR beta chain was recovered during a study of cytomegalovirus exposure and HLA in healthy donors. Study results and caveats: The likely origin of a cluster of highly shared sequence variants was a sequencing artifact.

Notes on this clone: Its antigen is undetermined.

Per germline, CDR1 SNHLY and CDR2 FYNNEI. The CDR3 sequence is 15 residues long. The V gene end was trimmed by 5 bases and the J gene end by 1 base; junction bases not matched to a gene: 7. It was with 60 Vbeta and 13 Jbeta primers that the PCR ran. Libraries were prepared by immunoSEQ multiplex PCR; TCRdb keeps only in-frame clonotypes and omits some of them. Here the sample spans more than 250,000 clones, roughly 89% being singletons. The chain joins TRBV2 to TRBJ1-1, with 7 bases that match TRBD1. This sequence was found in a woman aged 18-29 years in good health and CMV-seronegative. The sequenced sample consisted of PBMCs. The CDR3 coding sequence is TGTGCCAGCAGTTCCCAGGGGGGCGCGAACACTGAAGCTTTCTTT. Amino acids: CASSSQGGANTEAFF.